Given below is one T cell receptor (beta chain) in context. The sample comes from a study of human T cells and chemical hapten exposure. Germline values: CDR1 LGHNA, CDR2 YSLEER. The CDR3 length is 19 residues. After removal of 1 base from V and 0 bases from J, the junction contained 15 bases not matched to a gene. The time point: patch test 3, about 24 weeks after DPC sensitization. Noted treatment: therapeutic diphenylcyclopropenone sensitization with weekly scalp DPC. One entry per CDR3 protein, called by TCRdb with MiXCR from the RACE reads. The sample lists under 200,000 distinct CDR3 sequences; about 30% were seen once.

V usage is TRBV4-3 and J usage is TRBJ2-7; the match to TRBD2 covers 7 bases. The source material was whole blood, sampled in connection with sensitization to the hapten diphenylcyclopropenone (DPC). The TCR sequence derives from a woman between 18 and 29 years old with alopecia areata. Some clones in this sample may be carry-over from other donors' samples. DNA of the CDR3: TGCGCCAGCAGCCAAGGACCACCCCCCAGCGGGGCCCCCTCCTACGAGCAGTACTTC. Protein sequence: CASSQGPPPSGAPSYEQYF.